This TCR beta chain was obtained from a study of blood T cell repertoires in COVID-19. Across the study: The United States, Italy and Spain supplied acute and convalescent COVID-19 samples. PBMCs, B-cell-depleted T cells, or T cells provided the cDNA or gDNA that made up the material.

Ages ranged from 18 to 89 years, with residence in under 25 US areas. Allocation to cohorts depended on clinical history reported by the participants. The V gene's germline CDR1 is SGHAT and CDR2 FQNNGV. Trimming took 1 base from V and 6 from J; bases not matched to a gene: 8. CDR3 length: 16 amino acids. TCRdb's table, derived via immunoSEQ multiplex PCR, lists solely in-frame clones and lacks some. Altogether around 200,000 clones are present, about nine tenths being singletons, with the ten largest covering over 9%. The rearrangement joins TRBV11-2 to TRBJ2-7, with 11 bases lining up with TRBD2. Sequencing was performed on PBMCs or T cells enriched from blood (not recorded which). The TCR originated in a man aged 18 to 29 with acute COVID-19. The CDR3 loop reads CASSLASLAGGSEQYF. CDR3 coding DNA: TGTGCCAGCAGCTTAGCCTCATTAGCGGGAGGGTCCGAGCAGTACTTC.